This TCR beta chain was sequenced during a study of blood T cell repertoires in COVID-19 (dated by TCRdb to the early 2020s). Regarding the complete study: The collaborator samples originated in the United States, Italy and Spain and spanned the acute and convalescent phases of COVID-19. Samples came from the ongoing ImmuneRACE study (first 160 participants) plus 1,254 subjects from 6 global collaborators. The repertoires were made available in a free public database intended to serve as a resource for research on the immune response to SARS-CoV-2. The sample metadata nearly always contained a de-identified subject ID, COVID-19 status, age in years and sex. The material from the prospective study consisted of cDNA or gDNA derived from T cells, B-cell-depleted T cells, or PBMCs. Where available, HLA class I and class II types were obtained from metadata supplied by the sample provider rather than from assay-based typing. The dataset comprised deeply sampled blood TCRbeta repertoires from subjects exposed to, actively infected with, or recovered from COVID-19.

Worth noting for this clone: The antigen this receptor binds is unknown. Per-base qualities were not stored, and no clone one base away is much larger.

TCRbeta CDR3 regions were amplified from genomic DNA using the immunoSEQ Assay, a bias-controlled multiplex PCR. As for the original processing: Within the assay, amplification of reference gene primers was used to estimate how many nucleated cells each sample contained. Sequence reads were collapsed and filtered to measure the absolute abundance of every unique TCRbeta CDR3 rearrangement. For each sample, productive Simpson clonality was calculated by taking the square root of Simpson's diversity index across productive rearrangements. TCRdb limited this immuneACCESS table to in-frame rearrangements with V and J called. A share of clones is missing; checked studies link under half to unresolved V genes, and the rest is unexplained. V, J and clone size were drawn from that table, and D and trimming were deduced from the DNA. In all, the sample holds roughly 75,000 clones, and approximately 77% of those were seen once. About 0.87% of the sample is taken by the ten largest.

Points the paper makes about the study in general: How much clinical and demographic metadata was included differed by source and by participant, and the metadata was provided uncurated.

V and J are truncated by 1 base and 5 bases respectively, leaving an intervening sequence of 8 bases. Counted from cysteine to phenylalanine, this CDR3 has 13 amino acids. Only the CDR3 portion is preserved as DNA: 39 bases, with reading frame beginning at the first base. CDR1 SGHTA and CDR2 FQGNSA were looked up in the germline V gene. Whole blood was collected in K2EDTA tubes by collaborating institutions according to the institutions' own protocols. For TCRbeta analysis, collaborators shipped samples in one of three forms: frozen whole blood, isolated PBMCs, or DNA extracted from either of those sample types.

The sample consisted of peripheral blood. The receptor's source is a woman in her sixties or seventies with acute or convalescent COVID-19. The rearrangement joined TRBV7-2 to TRBJ2-5; too little of a D gene remains to name it. The nucleotide sequence is given as TGTGCCAGCAGCTTAGGATTGAGTGAGACCCAGTACTTC. The resulting protein is CASSLGLSETQYF.